These 22 T cell receptor beta chains were sequenced from one sample in a study of shared clonotypes between healthy human individuals. The protocol was immunoSEQ multiplex PCR, while the TCRdb copy is restricted to in-frame clones and leaves out a portion. Among around 720,000 clones listed, around four fifths were seen once. Sequencing was done on a sample of memory CD4+ T cells sorted from blood. Regarding subset: CD45RA-negative fraction. The receptors stem from a woman aged 25 to 39 in good health.

Points on this clone: The sample has other DNA sequences that encode this CDR3 too. The chain links TRBV29-1 to TRBJ1-2; 7 bases are a match to TRBD1. V was pared by 4 bases and J by 6 bases, with 2 bases of the junction left unmatched. This CDR3 has 11 residues. CDR1 and CDR2 from the germline V gene are SQVTM and ANQGSEA. CDR3 coding DNA: TGCAGCGTTGGTCAGGGGGATGGCTACACCTTC. This codes for CSVGQGDGYTF.

At least ten counts were recorded for this clone. The chain joins TRBV6-1 to TRBJ2-2, with TRBD1 matching over 7 bases. The CDR3 has 14 residues. With V trimmed by 8 bases and J by 5 bases, 8 bases remained unmatched. Germline V gene lookup returns CDR1 MNHNS and CDR2 SASEGT. DNA of the CDR3: TGTGCCAGCGAGGGACAGCATGCTACCGGGGAGCTGTTTTTT. It encodes CASEGQHATGELFF.

The chain joins TRBV11-3 to TRBJ2-3; TRBD2 matches at 7 bases. V shed 5 bases, J shed 8 bases, and the junction held 13 bases outside the gene matches. Germline V gives CDR1 SGHNT, CDR2 YENEEA. This CDR3 region has 15 residues. CDR3 sequence (DNA): TGTGCCAGCAGCCGACCAACTAGCGAGGGAGGTACGCAGTATTTT. This sequence encodes CASSRPTSEGGTQYF.

In its sample, this clone was seen once. The V call is TRBV7-2, the J call TRBJ1-4, with 9 bases fitting TRBD1. V shed 5 bases, J shed 9 bases, and the junction held 10 bases outside the gene matches. CDR1 and CDR2 (germline): SGHTA, FQGNSA. The CDR3 consists of 15 residues. The CDR3 loop is CASSTMTGGVKKLFF. Written as DNA, the CDR3 is TGTGCCAGCAGCACGATGACAGGGGGAGTCAAAAAACTGTTTTTT.

A word on this clone: Other nucleotide sequences in the sample specify the same CDR3. The chain employs TRBV11-2 and TRBJ2-7; D tentatively fits TRBD1 or TRBD2 (5 bases each). The CDR3 extends over 15 amino acids. Germline V gene data show CDR1 as SGHAT and CDR2 as FQNNGV. V gave up 2 bases and J gave up 0 bases, with 11 bases separating them. The CDR3 bases are TGTGCCAGCAGCTTAATCCCAGGGAGCTCCTACGAGCAGTACTTC. Protein sequence: CASSLIPGSSYEQYF.

The J gene is TRBJ2-1, the V gene TRBV7-8, with D uncertain. Germline assignment: CDR1 SGHVS and CDR2 FQNEAQ. V was clipped by 4 bases and J by 9 bases, with 19 bases between them. This CDR3 region has 15 residues. Written as DNA, the CDR3 is TGTGCCAGCAGCTCACACCGGACCCCAGGTGGTGAGCAGTTCTTC. It is translated as CASSSHRTPGGEQFF. Supplemented by reference TRBV7-8 and TRBJ2-1, the full variable domain reads GAGVSQSPRYKVAKRGQDVALRCDPISGHVSLFWYQQALGQGPEFLTYFQNEAQLDKSGLPSDRFFAERPEGSVSTLKIQRTQQEDSAVYLCASSSHRTPGGEQFFGPGTRLTVL.

Concerning this clone: Other DNA sequences in this sample translate to the same CDR3. The chain has TRBV5-1 and TRBJ2-5, with 10 bases matching TRBD2. Germline values: CDR1 SGHRS, CDR2 YFSETQ. The V gene end was trimmed by 3 bases and the J gene end by 4 bases; junction bases not matched to a gene: 6. This CDR3 spans 15 amino acids. The CDR3 loop reads CASSSTSGVRETQYF. DNA for the CDR3: TGCGCCAGCAGCTCTACTAGCGGGGTACGAGAGACCCAGTACTTC.

This clone was detected only once. The gene calls are TRBV2 and TRBJ2-6, with D perhaps matching TRBD1 or TRBD2 (6 bases each). Germline CDR1 reads SNHLY; CDR2 reads FYNNEI. V was shortened by 5 bases and J by 4 bases, with 18 bases between the two germline ends. The CDR3 sequence is 17 residues long. The CDR3 DNA is TGTGCCAGCAGTACTCGGGGGCCCACCGAGGGGGCCAACGTCCTGACTTTC. Residues: CASSTRGPTEGANVLTF. The entire variable domain, with the rest obtained from reference TRBV2 and TRBJ2-6, is as follows: EPEVTQTPSHQVTQMGQEVILRCVPISNHLYFYWYRQILGQKVEFLVSFYNNEISEKSEIFDDQFSVERPDGSNFTLKIRSTKLEDSAMYFCASSTRGPTEGANVLTFGAGSRLTVL.

The chain joins TRBV21-1 to TRBJ1-1. TRBV21-1 is shown as a pseudogene. The CDR3 extends over 14 amino acids. CDR3 DNA sequence: TGTGCCAGCAGCACCAGGGAGGAAAGGACTGAAGCTTTCTTT. It encodes CASSTREERTEAFF.

This clone was picked up one time. This rearrangement joins TRBV11-2 to TRBJ2-1; 8 bases fit TRBD2. The CDR3 is 14 residues long. Germline assignment: CDR1 SGHAT and CDR2 FQNNGV. J lost 9 bases, V lost 5 bases, and 9 bases had no gene match. CDR3 sequence (DNA): TGTGCCAGCAGCCACAAGCGGGAGATGACTGAGCAGTTCTTC. Amino acids: CASSHKREMTEQFF.

V and J are TRBV6-6 and TRBJ2-2; possibly TRBD2 for D (6 bases). The germline CDR1 and CDR2 sequences are MNHNY and SVGAGI (reference sequence). This CDR3 contains 15 residues. Deletions cut 5 bases from V and 7 bases from J, with 17 bases between. The CDR3 protein is CASSAWGSGGGELFF. As DNA, the CDR3 is TGTGCCAGCAGTGCTTGGGGGTCCGGGGGCGGGGAGCTGTTTTTT.

This chain uses TRBV11-2 with TRBJ2-5; 9 bases are a match to TRBD1. Germline V lookup: CDR1 SGHAT, CDR2 FQNNGV. The CDR3 has 15 amino acids. The V and J ends lost 1 base and 0 bases, in that order; junction bases with no gene match: 0. This CDR3 is CASSLGDRDQETQYF. The DNA for the CDR3 is TGTGCCAGCAGCTTAGGGGACAGGGACCAAGAGACCCAGTACTTC.

This rearrangement joins TRBV7-8 to TRBJ2-7; D unclear. Trimming stripped 6 bases from V and 5 bases from J, with 11 bases between. The CDR3 is made up of 12 amino acids. Germline V gene data show CDR1 as SGHVS and CDR2 as FQNEAQ. The CDR3 DNA follows: TGTGCCAGCAGTTCCCTTCCCCACGAGCAGTACTTC. It codes for CASSSLPHEQYF.

The chain joins TRBV5-1 to TRBJ2-7, with D unclear. The germline V and J ends were trimmed by 1 base and 4 bases, with 18 bases remaining between them. The CDR3 length is 16 residues. Germline V gives CDR1 SGHRS, CDR2 YFSETQ. DNA of the CDR3: TGCGCCAGCAGCTTGAATCCCCCTACTACCAGTTACGAGCAGTACTTC. Protein product: CASSLNPPTTSYEQYF.

The V and J genes are TRBV2 and TRBJ2-1; 10 bases map to TRBD2. CDR1 is SNHLY and CDR2 is FYNNEI in the germline V gene. This CDR3 comprises 16 residues. V lost 7 bases and J lost 5; bases outside the gene matches: 11. CDR3 sequence (DNA): TGTGCCAGCACTACTGGGGGACTAGCGCCAAACAATGAGCAGTTCTTC. Protein: CASTTGGLAPNNEQFF.

Comment on this clone: The same CDR3 can be traced to other DNA sequences in this sample. The CDR3 here is CASSATGDSYEQYF. The CDR3 coding sequence is TGTGCCAGTAGTGCCACGGGCGACAGTTACGAGCAGTACTTC. This chain connects TRBV19 to TRBJ2-7, with a possible D match to TRBD1 (5 bases). Germline assignment: CDR1 LNHDA and CDR2 SQIVND (reference sequence). This CDR3 contains 14 residues. V was cut by 5 bases and J by 4 bases, with 15 bases left in between.

This chain connects TRBV6-5 to TRBJ1-2; D unclear. The CDR3 consists of 15 residues. The V and J ends lost 2 bases and 2 bases respectively, with 12 bases between them. Germline V gene sequence: CDR1 MNHEY, CDR2 SVGAGI. The CDR3 protein is CASSYKSTGNYGYTF. CDR3 bases: TGTGCCAGCAGTTACAAATCGACGGGGAACTATGGCTACACCTTC.

This chain connects TRBV25-1 to TRBJ2-1, with 9 bases identical to TRBD2. The J segment lost 6 bases and the V segment lost 7 bases, leaving 7 bases of the junction unmatched. This CDR3 comprises 14 residues. CDR1 MGHDK and CDR2 SYGVNS come from the germline V gene. CDR3 coding DNA: TGTGCCAGCATTGGTCTAGCGGGGAGCAATGAGCAGTTCTTC. This codes for CASIGLAGSNEQFF.

CDR3 loop: CASSQGLLADILREQFF. The CDR3 bases are TGCGCCAGCAGCCAGGGCCTCCTAGCGGACATATTACGTGAGCAGTTCTTC. This rearrangement joins TRBV4-1 to TRBJ2-1, with TRBD2 identical over 7 bases. Germline loops: CDR1 MGHRA, CDR2 YSYEKL. J lost 9 bases, V lost 3 bases, and 17 bases had no gene match. The CDR3 runs 17 residues.

The J gene is TRBJ1-2, the V gene TRBV10-3; possibly TRBD1 for D (6 bases). Germline CDR1 is ENHRY and CDR2 is SYGVKD. The CDR3 is 14 residues long. The germline V and J ends were trimmed by 3 bases and 5 bases, with 13 bases remaining between them. The CDR3 region is CAISEQGVGYGYTF. In DNA, the CDR3 is TGTGCCATCAGTGAACAGGGAGTGGGGTATGGCTACACCTTC.

The gene calls are TRBV4-1 and TRBJ2-2; TRBD1 aligns across 7 bases. Germline V gene data show CDR1 as MGHRA and CDR2 as YSYEKL. V lost 4 bases to trimming and J lost 1 base; unmatched junction nucleotides: 6. CDR3 size: 16 residues. The CDR3: CASSPQTGRNTGELFF. DNA of the CDR3: TGCGCCAGCAGCCCACAGACAGGGAGGAACACCGGGGAGCTGTTTTTT.

DNA for the CDR3: TGCAGCTCCATCACAGGGGGAACTAACTATGGCTACACCTTC. Its protein product is CSSITGGTNYGYTF. The chain couples TRBV29-1 to TRBJ1-2, with 8 bases identical to TRBD1. CDR1 SQVTM and CDR2 ANQGSEA come from the germline V gene. The CDR3 covers 14 residues. Trimming removed 8 bases from V and 0 bases from J; junction bases left unmatched: 8.